The 27 T cell receptor beta chains presented below share a single source sample, sequenced in a study of T cell responses to AZD1222 COVID-19 vaccine. The table came from immunoSEQ multiplex PCR; TCRdb's copy has only in-frame clones and leaves some out. The sample comprises 210,000 or so clones, 85% to 95% of which are singletons, and more than 0.8% rests with the top ten. This specimen consisted of peripheral blood, obtained on day 0 of MenACWY control vaccination. The receptors originated from an adult in good health.

The rearrangement links TRBV19 to TRBJ1-2; D is possibly TRBD1 (5 bases). Germline CDR1 is LNHDA and CDR2 is SQIVND (reference sequence). The CDR3 is made up of 15 amino acids. V was shortened by 9 bases and J by 3 bases, with 20 bases between the two germline ends. The CDR3 DNA reads TGTGCCAGCCACACTGGGGGAACTCGTTACTATGGCTACACCTTC. It translates to CASHTGGTRYYGYTF. Based on the CDR3 plus reference TRBV19 and TRBJ1-2, the full variable domain is DGGITQSPKYLFRKEGQNVTLSCEQNLNHDAMYWYRQDPGQGLRLIYYSQIVNDFQKGDIAEGYSVSREKKESFPLTVTSAQKNPTAFYLCASHTGGTRYYGYTFGSGTRLTVV.

The rearrangement joins TRBV19 to TRBJ1-1; D perhaps matches TRBD1 (5 bases). CDR1 is LNHDA, CDR2 SQIVND, per germline (reference sequence). The V gene lost 5 bases and the J gene lost 2 bases, with 9 bases spanning the gap. This CDR3 comprises 13 residues. The CDR3, as DNA: TGTGCCAGTAGTCAGGGTCGCAACACTGAAGCTTTCTTT. Translation: CASSQGRNTEAFF.

The chain employs TRBV6-5 and TRBJ1-1, with D perhaps TRBD1 (5 bases). CDR3 length equals 13 residues. Between the trimmed V and J ends, which lost 6 bases and 0 bases, there was a span of 8 bases. The V gene's germline CDR1 is MNHEY and CDR2 SVGAGI. CDR3 bases: TGTGCCAGCAGGATGACAGTGAACACTGAAGCTTTCTTT. Amino acid sequence: CASRMTVNTEAFF.

V gene TRBV7-8 combines with J gene TRBJ1-2; D not resolved. The germline V and J ends were trimmed by 5 bases and 6 bases, with 10 bases remaining between them. This CDR3 is 12 amino acids long. Germline CDR1 reads SGHVS; CDR2 reads FQNEAQ. The DNA of the CDR3 is TGTGCCAGCAGCCCCCGGACCGATGGCTACACCTTC. This encodes CASSPRTDGYTF.

The V and J genes are TRBV9 and TRBJ1-1; D is unclear. V was shortened by 0 bases and J by 4 bases, with 13 bases between the two germline ends. The CDR3 totals 15 residues. Germline CDR1 SGDLS, CDR2 YYNGEE. The CDR3 protein is CASSVASHGGTEAFF. The CDR3, as DNA: TGTGCCAGCAGCGTAGCTTCGCATGGTGGCACTGAAGCTTTCTTT.

The V call is TRBV5-6, the J call TRBJ1-1; 7 positions match TRBD1. CDR1 is SGHDT and CDR2 is YYEEEE in the germline V gene. Trimming removed 4 bases from V and 6 bases from J; junction bases left unmatched: 18. The CDR3 is made up of 17 amino acids. The CDR3 sequence: CASSPEIRQGRNSEAFF. Here the CDR3 DNA reads TGTGCCAGCAGCCCGGAGATAAGACAGGGTAGGAATTCTGAAGCTTTCTTT. Full variable domain (outside the CDR3, taken from reference TRBV5-6 and TRBJ1-1): DAGVTQSPTHLIKTRGQQVTLRCSPKSGHDTVSWYQQALGQGPQFIFQYYEEEERQRGNFPDRFSGHQFPNYSSELNVNALLLGDSALYLCASSPEIRQGRNSEAFFGQGTRLTVV.

CDR3 sequence reads: CASSLALTPAYEQYF. In DNA, the CDR3 is TGTGCCAGCAGCTTAGCGCTAACCCCGGCCTACGAGCAGTACTTC. V usage is TRBV7-7 and J usage is TRBJ2-7; D remains ambiguous. CDR1 and CDR2 from the germline V gene are SSHAT and FNYEAQ (reference sequence). Trimming stripped 0 bases from V and 2 bases from J, with 11 bases between. There are 15 residues in the CDR3.

The rearrangement links TRBV6-6 to TRBJ1-5; tentative D call: TRBD1 (6 bases). V was clipped by 5 bases and J by 4 bases, with 15 bases between them. The CDR3 contains 15 residues. Germline V gene sequence: CDR1 MNHNY, CDR2 SVGAGI (reference sequence). The CDR3 protein is CASSDEGVGNQPQHF. The CDR3 region has the DNA TGTGCCAGCAGTGACGAGGGGGTAGGAAATCAGCCCCAGCATTTT.

The chain is built from TRBV30 and TRBJ2-7; 8 bases line up with TRBD2. V was clipped by 3 bases and J by 4 bases; unmatched bases: 8. Germline V gene lookup returns CDR1 GTSNPN and CDR2 SVGIG (reference sequence). The CDR3 runs 14 residues. For the CDR3, the DNA is TGTGCCTGGAGAGACCGAGCTAGCGGGTACGAGCAGTACTTC. This sequence encodes CAWRDRASGYEQYF.

The chain employs TRBV6-6 and TRBJ1-4, with TRBD1 identical over 7 bases. V lost 0 bases to trimming and J lost 6 bases; unmatched junction nucleotides: 7. CDR3 length: 16 residues. The germline CDR1 and CDR2 sequences are MNHNY and SVGAGI (reference sequence). The CDR3 region has the DNA TGTGCCAGCAGTTACTCGGGGACAGCATCATATGAAAAACTGTTTTTT. Translated: CASSYSGTASYEKLFF.

The chain combines TRBV12-3 or TRBV12-4 with TRBJ2-7; no clear D. The CDR3 length is 12 residues. V lost 5 bases to trimming and J lost 1 base, with 6 bases between them. CDR3 DNA: TGTGCCAGCAGTCCAAGGTCCTACGAGCAGTACTTC. Amino acids: CASSPRSYEQYF.

The genes are TRBV7-9 and TRBJ1-5, with a possible D match to TRBD1 (6 bases). The CDR3 is made up of 15 amino acids. The V and J ends lost 0 bases and 3 bases respectively, with 9 bases between them. The germline V gene has CDR1 SEHNR and CDR2 FQNEAQ (reference sequence). The CDR3 coding sequence is TGTGCCAGCAGCTTAGCGGGGGGGCCCAATCAGCCCCAGCATTTT. Its protein is CASSLAGGPNQPQHF.

The chain employs TRBV29-1 and TRBJ1-3; tentatively, D is TRBD1 (5 bases). CDR3 length equals 15 residues. Deletions cut 4 bases from V and 0 bases from J, with 13 bases between. Germline lookup yields CDR1 SQVTM and CDR2 ANQGSEA. CDR3 DNA sequence: TGCAGCGTTGGGGCAGGGAGAAGCTCTGGAAACACCATATATTTT. Its translation is CSVGAGRSSGNTIYF.

The CDR3 spells CASRTTQSGNQPQHF. The CDR3 DNA reads TGTGCCAGCAGAACGACACAAAGCGGCAATCAGCCCCAGCATTTT. The chain has TRBV6-5 and TRBJ1-5; D not resolved. CDR1 and CDR2 (germline): MNHEY, SVGAGI. The CDR3 loop spans 15 amino acids. Trimming took 6 bases from V and 2 from J, leaving 14 bases between them.

The rearrangement uses TRBV5-1 and TRBJ1-1; a possible D gene is TRBD1 (6 bases). This CDR3 has 16 residues. V was shortened by 1 base and J by 1 base, with 14 bases between the two germline ends. Per germline, CDR1 SGHRS and CDR2 YFSETQ. The CDR3: CASSLLGGARNTEAFF. CDR3 coding DNA: TGCGCCAGCAGCTTGCTGGGGGGGGCCCGGAACACTGAAGCTTTCTTT. The complete variable domain, with remaining parts taken from reference TRBV5-1 and TRBJ1-1, reads KAGVTQTPRYLIKTRGQQVTLSCSPISGHRSVSWYQQTPGQGLQFLFEYFSETQRNKGNFPGRFSGRQFSNSRSEMNVSTLELGDSALYLCASSLLGGARNTEAFFGQGTRLTVV.

The CDR3 reads CASIGGLLSNQPQHF. CDR3 DNA sequence: TGTGCCAGCATCGGGGGACTTTTAAGCAATCAGCCCCAGCATTTT. The chain couples TRBV6-5 to TRBJ1-5; perhaps TRBD1 as D (5 bases). The CDR3 runs 15 residues. The V end was cut by 7 bases, the J end by 1 base, with 14 bases between. Germline CDR1 reads MNHEY; CDR2 reads SVGAGI.

The chain has TRBV28 and TRBJ1-1, with TRBD1 matching over 7 bases. The J segment lost 4 bases and the V segment lost 9 bases, leaving 14 bases of the junction unmatched. This CDR3 has 15 residues. CDR1 and CDR2 (germline): MDHEN, SYDVKM. This CDR3 is CASTNRGGVSTEAFF. The CDR3 nucleotides are TGTGCCAGTACTAACAGGGGCGGGGTTAGCACTGAAGCTTTCTTT.

V gene TRBV19 combines with J gene TRBJ1-1; D remains ambiguous. Germline CDR1 and CDR2: LNHDA and SQIVND (reference sequence). The V gene lost 1 base and the J gene lost 1 base, with 10 bases spanning the gap. CDR3 length equals 15 residues. The CDR3 bases are TGTGCCAGTAGTATAGTGGGCGGTAAGAACACTGAAGCTTTCTTT. This encodes CASSIVGGKNTEAFF.

CDR3 in amino acids: CASSLGHPRHGYTF. DNA of the CDR3: TGTGCCAGCAGCCTGGGACATCCCAGGCATGGCTACACCTTC. V usage is TRBV21-1 and J usage is TRBJ1-2; TRBD1 is taken as the D call from the table, unchecked against the DNA. TRBV21-1 is a pseudogene segment. This CDR3 spans 14 amino acids.

This chain links TRBV7-7 with TRBJ2-1; D not certain. Trimming removed 5 bases from V and 0 bases from J, with 11 bases in between. From germline, CDR1 is SSHAT and CDR2 FNYEAQ (reference sequence). This CDR3 spans 15 amino acids. For the CDR3, the DNA is TGTGCCAGCAGCCGCGCGCTTAGCTCCTACAATGAGCAGTTCTTC. Encoded protein: CASSRALSSYNEQFF.

The V call is TRBV6-1, the J call TRBJ1-2, with 7 bases aligning to TRBD1. The CDR3 is made up of 15 amino acids. With V trimmed by 6 bases and J by 4 bases, 11 bases remained unmatched. CDR1 and CDR2 (germline): MNHNS, SASEGT. This CDR3 is CASRVQGWGSYGYTF. The CDR3 DNA reads as TGTGCCAGCAGGGTACAGGGGTGGGGCTCCTATGGCTACACCTTC.

V gene TRBV30 combines with J gene TRBJ1-3, with D unresolved. Between the trimmed V and J ends, which lost 0 bases and 0 bases, there was a span of 6 bases. The CDR3 extends over 14 amino acids. Germline CDR1 and CDR2: GTSNPN and SVGIG (reference sequence). For the CDR3, the DNA is TGTGCCTGGAGTGTACCGGCCTCTGGAAACACCATATATTTT. This translates into CAWSVPASGNTIYF.

CDR3 amino acids: CASSLRWEVSYEQYF. CDR3 DNA sequence: TGTGCCAGCAGTTTAAGGTGGGAAGTGTCCTACGAGCAGTACTTC. The chain joins TRBV27 to TRBJ2-7, with D unclear. Germline values: CDR1 MNHEY, CDR2 SMNVEV (reference sequence). CDR3 length: 15 amino acids. The germline V and J ends were trimmed by 2 bases and 1 base, with 12 bases remaining between them.

CDR3 region: CATSETGANSPLHF. CDR3 nucleotides: TGTGCCACCAGTGAGACAGGGGCGAATTCACCCCTCCACTTT. The chain has TRBV24-1 and TRBJ1-6, with 8 positions matching TRBD1. J was trimmed by 7 bases and V by 4 bases; bases with no gene match: 2. This CDR3 comprises 14 residues. Germline V gene data show CDR1 as KGHDR and CDR2 as SFDVKD.

This clone was observed a few times. The chain combines TRBV2 with TRBJ2-7, with 8 bases aligning to TRBD2. The length of the CDR3 is 14 residues. Trimming cost V 3 bases and J 6 bases; bases outside gene matches: 7. In germline, CDR1 is SNHLY, CDR2 FYNNEI. In nucleotides, the CDR3 is TGTGCCAGCAGTGACGGGGGGGCCCTACGCGAGCAGTACTTC. It specifies CASSDGGALREQYF. Supplemented by reference TRBV2 and TRBJ2-7, the full variable domain reads EPEVTQTPSHQVTQMGQEVILRCVPISNHLYFYWYRQILGQKVEFLVSFYNNEISEKSEIFDDQFSVERPDGSNFTLKIRSTKLEDSAMYFCASSDGGALREQYFGPGTRLTVT.

The genes are TRBV7-9 and TRBJ1-1, with D tentatively TRBD1 (6 bases). V was pared by 1 base and J by 4 bases, with 13 bases between. Germline V gene lookup returns CDR1 SEHNR and CDR2 FQNEAQ (reference sequence). CDR3 length: 15 residues. CDR3 protein: CASSLGVTQGTEAFF. The CDR3 nucleotides are TGTGCCAGCAGCTTAGGGGTCACACAGGGCACTGAAGCTTTCTTT.

The gene calls are TRBV6-4 and TRBJ2-7, with D perhaps assigned TRBD1 or TRBD2 (6 bases each). Germline loops: CDR1 MRHNA, CDR2 SNTAGT. Trimming pared 9 bases from V and 2 bases from J, leaving 17 bases between. The CDR3 is 14 amino acids. The CDR3 DNA reads as TGTGCCAGGCCTCGGGGGCGCGAGACCTACGAGCAGTACTTC. Translated: CARPRGRETYEQYF.